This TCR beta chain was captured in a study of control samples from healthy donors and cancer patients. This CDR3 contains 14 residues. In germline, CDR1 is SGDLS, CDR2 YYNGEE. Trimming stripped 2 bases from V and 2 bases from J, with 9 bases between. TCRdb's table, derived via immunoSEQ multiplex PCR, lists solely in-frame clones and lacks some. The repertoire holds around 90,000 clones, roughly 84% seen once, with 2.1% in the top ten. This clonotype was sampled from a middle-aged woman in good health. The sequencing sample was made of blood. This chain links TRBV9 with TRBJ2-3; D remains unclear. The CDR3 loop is CASSVSLNTDTQYF. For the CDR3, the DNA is TGTGCCAGCAGCGTTTCCCTTAACACAGATACGCAGTATTTT.